This T cell receptor (beta chain) was retrieved from a study of cytomegalovirus exposure and HLA in healthy donors. CDR3 length equals 15 residues. The ends were cut back, 4 bases at V and 0 bases at J, with 10 bases in the middle. Germline CDR1 MNHEY, CDR2 SVGAGI. Researchers ran the PCR with 60 Vbeta and 13 Jbeta primers. Profiling relied on immunoSEQ multiplex PCR, and the TCRdb table lists in-frame clones only, not all of them. The sample shows over 150,000 clones, 79% of them seen only once. This clonotype originated in a man aged 25-45 years in good health and CMV-seropositive. The chain joins TRBV6-5 to TRBJ1-3; no reliable D call. Sequences were obtained from PBMCs. CDR3 sequence reads: CASSSETASGNTIYF. The CDR3 nucleotides read TGTGCCAGCAGTTCGGAGACGGCCTCTGGAAACACCATATATTTT.